Shown below are 31 T cell receptor beta chains from a single sample sequenced in a study of T cells in Graves' hyperthyroidism and ophthalmopathy. TCR beta CDR3 regions were amplified from RNA transcripts. An initial round of RT-PCR targeting the TCR CDR3 relied on the HTBI primer set. MiXCR, run by TCRdb on the multiplex PCR reads, gives a single entry per CDR3 protein. The table shows around 500,000 distinct CDR3 sequences, with around 15% occurring only once. The sequenced material came from blood. These TCRs come from a woman aged 40 to 55 with Graves' hyperthyroidism.

The chain couples TRBV5-1 to TRBJ1-3; 9 nucleotides agree with TRBD1. CDR3 length equals 16 residues. Germline V lookup: CDR1 SGHRS, CDR2 YFSETQ. V shed 4 bases, J shed 6 bases, and the junction held 11 bases outside the gene matches. The CDR3 region is CASSPVQGAVENTIYF. The CDR3 DNA sequence: TGCGCCAGCAGCCCTGTACAGGGGGCGGTTGAAAACACCATATATTTT.

The sample holds many counts of this clonotype. The CDR3 sequence: CASSWGDVRETQYF. In DNA form, the CDR3 reads TGTGCCAGCAGCTGGGGGGACGTCCGAGAGACCCAGTACTTC. This chain links TRBV7-8 with TRBJ2-5; possible D gene TRBD2, 6 bases. Trimming removed 4 bases from V and 4 bases from J, with 13 bases in between. This CDR3 spans 14 amino acids. Germline CDR1 SGHVS, CDR2 FQNEAQ.

This clonotype was recorded at least ten times. The chain uses TRBV6-1 and TRBJ2-7; D unresolved. The V end was cut by 5 bases, the J end by 2 bases, with 10 bases between. Germline loops: CDR1 MNHNS, CDR2 SASEGT. CDR3 length: 13 residues. The CDR3 bases are TGTGCCAGCAGTTACCGTGCAGCCTACGAGCAGTACTTC. This encodes CASSYRAAYEQYF.

The sample holds many counts of this clonotype. The V call is TRBV28, the J call TRBJ1-5; D gene uncertain. The V gene lost 3 bases and the J gene lost 7 bases, with 4 bases spanning the gap. Germline V CDR1 and CDR2: MDHEN, SYDVKM. The CDR3 loop spans 11 amino acids. CDR3 residues: CASSFSQPQHF. The CDR3 coding sequence is TGTGCCAGCAGTTTCAGCCAGCCCCAGCATTTT. The variable domain in full, with the rest retrieved from reference TRBV28 and TRBJ1-5, is DVKVTQSSRYLVKRTGEKVFLECVQDMDHENMFWYRQDPGLGLRLIYFSYDVKMKEKGDIPEGYSVSREKKERFSLILESASTNQTSMYLCASSFSQPQHFGDGTRLSIL.

This clonotype was observed many times. The chain links TRBV28 to TRBJ1-5; D perhaps matches TRBD1 (6 bases). The CDR3 contains 14 residues. From germline, CDR1 is MDHEN and CDR2 SYDVKM. The germline V and J ends were trimmed by 4 bases and 3 bases, with 10 bases remaining between them. The CDR3: CASSSGVANQPQHF. The DNA of the CDR3 is TGTGCCAGCAGTTCAGGGGTCGCCAATCAGCCCCAGCATTTT.

This clonotype was observed at least ten times. This sequence joins TRBV7-9 and TRBJ2-1; D is possibly TRBD1 (5 bases). CDR3 length: 14 amino acids. Germline CDR1 SEHNR, CDR2 FQNEAQ (reference sequence). V gave up 4 bases and J gave up 8 bases, with 15 bases separating them. Here the CDR3 DNA reads TGTGCCAGCAGCTCAGGGCCCCTCCGCGATGAGCAGTTCTTC. It translates to CASSSGPLRDEQFF.

This clonotype was counted between two and nine times. The genes are TRBV29-1 and TRBJ1-2; no firm D call. V dropped 0 bases and J dropped 3 bases, with 8 bases sitting between them. Germline CDR1 and CDR2: SQVTM and ANQGSEA. The CDR3 length is 13 residues. CDR3 in DNA: TGCAGCGTTGAAGACGGGGTCTACTATGGCTACACCTTC. Protein product: CSVEDGVYYGYTF. Full variable domain (rest looked up from reference TRBV29-1 and TRBJ1-2): SAVISQKPSRDICQRGTSLTIQCQVDSQVTMMFWYRQQPGQSLTLIATANQGSEATYESGFVIDKFPISRPNLTFSTLTVSNMSPEDSSIYLCSVEDGVYYGYTFGSGTRLTVV.

The chain links TRBV30 to TRBJ2-4, with 7 bases aligning to TRBD1. The CDR3 has 14 amino acids. Trimming took 4 bases from V and 1 from J; bases not matched to a gene: 4. The germline V gene has CDR1 GTSNPN and CDR2 SVGIG (reference sequence). CDR3 sequence reads: CAWTKQGAKNIQYF. CDR3 nucleotides: TGTGCCTGGACCAAACAGGGGGCCAAAAACATTCAGTACTTC. The whole variable domain, filled in from reference TRBV30 and TRBJ2-4, reads SQTIHQWPATLVQPVGSPLSLECTVEGTSNPNLYWYRQAAGRGLQLLFYSVGIGQISSEVPQNLSASRPQDRQFILSSKKLLLSDSGFYLCAWTKQGAKNIQYFGAGTRLSVL.

Many counts were recorded for this clonotype. This CDR3 is CAWRLAGGRDTQYF. CDR3 DNA sequence: TGTGCCTGGAGATTAGCGGGAGGTAGAGATACGCAGTATTTT. The J gene is TRBJ2-3, the V gene TRBV30; 10 nucleotides align to TRBD2. The CDR3 runs 14 residues. The J segment lost 5 bases and the V segment lost 3 bases, leaving 5 bases of the junction unmatched. Germline CDR1 and CDR2: GTSNPN and SVGIG (reference sequence).

This clonotype was counted many times. The J gene is TRBJ2-7, the V gene TRBV28; TRBD2 matches at 8 bases. The CDR3 has 16 amino acids. Germline V gene lookup returns CDR1 MDHEN and CDR2 SYDVKM. Trimming removed 3 bases from V and 3 bases from J; junction bases left unmatched: 10. CDR3 DNA: TGTGCCAGCAGTTTCAATACACTAGGGACTAGCTACGAGCAGTACTTC. This sequence encodes CASSFNTLGTSYEQYF.

There are many counts of this clonotype. V gene TRBV11-3 combines with J gene TRBJ2-1; D is perhaps TRBD1 (5 bases). Trimming cost V 6 bases and J 3 bases, with 12 bases left between them. Germline V gene data show CDR1 as SGHNT and CDR2 as YENEEA. The CDR3 runs 14 residues. This chain's CDR3 is CASSITGLYNEQFF. The CDR3 bases are TGTGCCAGCAGTATAACAGGTCTCTACAATGAGCAGTTCTTC.

A remark on this clonotype: A single base separates this from a much larger clone, so it may be a read error. V gene TRBV2 combines with J gene TRBJ2-1, with TRBD2 matching 11 bases. Per germline, CDR1 SNHLY and CDR2 FYNNEI. With 5 bases clipped from V and 10 bases from J, the junction kept 7 bases outside the gene matches. This CDR3 is 14 amino acids long. Here the CDR3 DNA reads TGTGCCAGCAGTCCGGGACTAGCGGTTTTCGAGCAGTTCTTC. Protein: CASSPGLAVFEQFF.

This clonotype qualifies as medium-sized. Here the CDR3 DNA reads TGTGCCAGCAGTGACTTCCGTATCACAGATACGCAGTATTTT. This translates into CASSDFRITDTQYF. The chain couples TRBV2 to TRBJ2-3; no clear D. Trimming stripped 3 bases from V and 2 bases from J, with 9 bases between. This CDR3 comprises 14 residues. Germline loops: CDR1 SNHLY, CDR2 FYNNEI.

In its sample, this clonotype was seen many times. The chain has TRBV11-3 and TRBJ2-7; no clear D. Deletions cut 7 bases from V and 6 bases from J, with 16 bases between. The CDR3 is made up of 13 amino acids. CDR1 is SGHNT and CDR2 is YENEEA in the germline V gene. This chain's CDR3 is CASTPTMSSEQYF. CDR3 nucleotide sequence: TGTGCCAGCACCCCAACCATGTCGAGCGAGCAGTACTTC. The variable domain in full, with the rest retrieved from reference TRBV11-3 and TRBJ2-7, is EAGVVQSPRYKIIEKKQPVAFWCNPISGHNTLYWYLQNLGQGPELLIRYENEEAVDDSQLPKDRFSAERLKGVDSTLKIQPAELGDSAVYLCASTPTMSSEQYFGPGTRLTVT.

This chain joins TRBV6-1 and TRBJ2-2, with 14 bases identical to TRBD2. The germline V gene encodes CDR1 MNHNS and CDR2 SASEGT. The J segment lost 3 bases and the V segment lost 0 bases, leaving 9 bases of the junction unmatched. The CDR3 is 20 residues long. The CDR3 region is CASSEALGTSGSAYTGELFF. The CDR3 region has the DNA TGTGCCAGCAGTGAAGCATTAGGGACTAGCGGGAGTGCGTACACCGGGGAGCTGTTTTTT.

V and J are TRBV20-1 and TRBJ2-5; tentative D call: TRBD1 (6 bases). Deletions cut 6 bases from V and 5 bases from J, with 19 bases between. Germline assignment: CDR1 DFQATT and CDR2 SNEGSKA (reference sequence). The CDR3 covers 14 residues. CDR3 in amino acids: CSAAPPGDGETQYF. CDR3 DNA: TGCAGTGCCGCGCCTCCAGGGGATGGGGAGACCCAGTACTTC.

At least ten counts were recorded for this clonotype. CDR3 DNA: TGTGCCAGCAGCGCTAGCGGAACCTACAATGAGCAGTTCTTC. Its translation is CASSASGTYNEQFF. The chain links TRBV11-2 to TRBJ2-1, with 7 bases matching TRBD2. The CDR3 is 14 residues long. V shed 5 bases, J shed 2 bases, and the junction held 3 bases outside the gene matches. Germline CDR1 and CDR2: SGHAT and FQNNGV.

This clonotype has ten or more counts. The V and J genes are TRBV28 and TRBJ2-7; D is undetermined. The germline V and J ends were trimmed by 2 bases and 6 bases, with 11 bases remaining between them. The germline gives CDR1 MDHEN, CDR2 SYDVKM. The CDR3 extends over 13 amino acids. In DNA form, the CDR3 reads TGTGCCAGCAGTTTAATGGGAATACGCGAGCAGTACTTC. Its translation is CASSLMGIREQYF. The full variable domain, in which reference TRBV28 and TRBJ2-7 provide the parts outside the CDR3, is DVKVTQSSRYLVKRTGEKVFLECVQDMDHENMFWYRQDPGLGLRLIYFSYDVKMKEKGDIPEGYSVSREKKERFSLILESASTNQTSMYLCASSLMGIREQYFGPGTRLTVT.

The table lists this clonotype with a few counts. V gene TRBV15 combines with J gene TRBJ2-7; D possibly uses TRBD1 or TRBD2 (5 bases each). This CDR3 comprises 14 residues. Germline values: CDR1 LNHNV, CDR2 YYDKDF (reference sequence). V lost 1 base and J lost 5, with 12 bases in between. This CDR3 is CATSRGRVSDEQYF. CDR3 DNA sequence: TGTGCCACCAGCAGAGGCAGGGTTAGCGACGAGCAGTACTTC.

This clonotype showed up many times. V usage is TRBV6-2 or TRBV6-3 and J usage is TRBJ2-5; 9 bases agree with TRBD2. The CDR3 is 16 residues long. The V and J ends lost 5 bases and 5 bases, in that order; junction bases with no gene match: 12. Germline CDR1 MNHEY, CDR2 SVGEGT. The CDR3 nucleotides read TGTGCCAGCAGTGGACCGACTAGCGGCCCCGTGGAGACCCAGTACTTC. Its translation is CASSGPTSGPVETQYF.

This clonotype was detected ten times or more. This sequence joins TRBV15 and TRBJ2-1, with 7 nucleotides matching TRBD2. This CDR3 has 16 amino acids. The germline V gene encodes CDR1 LNHNV and CDR2 YYDKDF (reference sequence). After removal of 5 bases from V and 7 bases from J, the junction contained 14 bases not matched to a gene. CDR3 loop: CATSAQRGGNLNEQFF. The CDR3 DNA sequence: TGTGCCACCAGCGCCCAGCGGGGCGGGAATTTAAATGAGCAGTTCTTC.

This clonotype was seen repeatedly, ten times or more. The chain carries TRBV2 and TRBJ2-7; 12 bases line up with TRBD2. CDR1 and CDR2 (germline): SNHLY, FYNNEI. The CDR3 totals 17 residues. The V segment lost 8 bases and the J segment 2 bases; nucleotides outside the gene matches: 13. The CDR3 here is CASQMRLAGDQTYEQYF. CDR3 coding DNA: TGTGCCAGCCAAATGCGACTAGCGGGAGACCAAACCTACGAGCAGTACTTC.

The chain links TRBV4-1 to TRBJ1-2; D is undetermined. Trimming cost V 0 bases and J 6 bases, with 14 bases left between them. Germline V lookup: CDR1 MGHRA, CDR2 YSYEKL. The CDR3 extends over 15 amino acids. CDR3 loop: CASSQETWARDGYTF. CDR3 DNA: TGCGCCAGCAGCCAAGAGACCTGGGCAAGGGATGGCTACACCTTC.

This clonotype showed up just a few times. The chain joins TRBV6-1 to TRBJ1-5, with 9 nucleotides matching TRBD1. Germline values: CDR1 MNHNS, CDR2 SASEGT. V shed 7 bases and J 4 bases; nucleotides not matched to a gene: 2. The CDR3 runs to 13 residues. CDR3 region: CASNGQGNQPQHF. DNA for the CDR3: TGTGCCAGCAACGGACAGGGGAATCAGCCCCAGCATTTT.

The chain is built from TRBV25-1 and TRBJ2-2; 9 nucleotides agree with TRBD2. Germline V gene lookup returns CDR1 MGHDK and CDR2 SYGVNS. The CDR3 contains 16 residues. Trimming took 4 bases from V and 4 from J; bases not matched to a gene: 7. This chain's CDR3 is CASSGISGSPTGELFF. In DNA form, the CDR3 reads TGTGCCAGCAGTGGTATTAGCGGGAGTCCCACCGGGGAGCTGTTTTTT.

In its sample, this clonotype was seen many times. The chain uses TRBV27 and TRBJ2-1, with 9 bases aligning to TRBD2. Germline CDR1 MNHEY, CDR2 SMNVEV (reference sequence). The CDR3 spans 15 residues. Trimming at V came to 5 bases and at J to 8 bases, leaving 10 bases not matched to a gene. The CDR3 DNA is TGTGCCAGCAGTCTTGGACTAGCGAGGTCTCATGAGCAGTTCTTC. This codes for CASSLGLARSHEQFF.

This clonotype was found a few times. V and J are TRBV20-1 and TRBJ1-2; D unresolved. CDR1 and CDR2 from the germline V gene are DFQATT and SNEGSKA (reference sequence). The CDR3 contains 13 residues. V was trimmed by 3 bases and J by 4 bases, leaving 12 bases between them. CDR3 sequence reads: CSASGGIGYGYTF. The CDR3 bases are TGCAGTGCTAGCGGAGGAATCGGCTATGGCTACACCTTC.

This clonotype was found many times. The chain joins TRBV2 to TRBJ1-2; D not resolved. Germline V gives CDR1 SNHLY, CDR2 FYNNEI. V lost 4 bases to trimming and J lost 2 bases, with 8 bases between them. This CDR3 comprises 13 residues. DNA of the CDR3: TGTGCCAGCAGTGTTAGTAGGAACTATGGCTACACCTTC. The encoded protein is CASSVSRNYGYTF.

This clonotype was observed at least ten times. The CDR3 protein is CSARVNRASSYEQYF. The CDR3 DNA reads as TGCAGTGCTAGGGTCAACAGGGCAAGCTCCTACGAGCAGTACTTC. The chain combines TRBV20-1 with TRBJ2-7, with D possibly TRBD1 on 6 matching bases. The ends were cut back, 3 bases at V and 0 bases at J, with 15 bases in the middle. The CDR3 consists of 15 residues. From germline, CDR1 is DFQATT and CDR2 SNEGSKA (reference sequence).

This clonotype was seen more than once but under ten times. J is TRBJ1-6 and V is TRBV20-1; D perhaps matches TRBD1 (6 bases). Trimming removed 0 bases from V and 11 bases from J, with 14 bases in between. The length of the CDR3 is 14 residues. The germline V gene encodes CDR1 DFQATT and CDR2 SNEGSKA (reference sequence). The CDR3: CSAREGAQRAPLHF. In DNA, the CDR3 is TGCAGTGCTAGAGAGGGGGCCCAACGGGCACCCCTCCACTTT.

At least ten counts were recorded for this clonotype. This chain uses TRBV5-1 with TRBJ2-1, with 12 bases lining up with TRBD2. The germline gives CDR1 SGHRS, CDR2 YFSETQ. V was pared by 3 bases and J by 4 bases, with 8 bases of the junction left unmatched. The CDR3 covers 17 residues. The CDR3 coding sequence is TGCGCCAGCAGCTCTCTAGCGGGAGGGCCTAGTTACAATGAGCAGTTCTTC. It codes for CASSSLAGGPSYNEQFF.